This note documents a single T cell receptor beta chain sequence. In germline, CDR1 is SEHNR, CDR2 FQNEAQ (reference sequence). The CDR3 totals 18 residues. Trimming took 5 bases from V and 2 from J; bases not matched to a gene: 13. The sample comes from a study of cytomegalovirus exposure and HLA in healthy donors. Background on the study: A subsequent analysis stated that the approximately 120 validation repertoires were run on the same platform as the roughly 670 first-cohort repertoires.

Method: immunoSEQ multiplex PCR; TCRdb's copy keeps in-frame clones and lacks some. The table records tens of thousands of clones, roughly 92% of them present only once. Sequencing was carried out using PBMCs. The TCR sequence derives from a young woman in good health and CMV-seropositive. The rearrangement uses TRBV7-9 and TRBJ2-2; 8 nucleotides match TRBD2. DNA of the CDR3: TGTGCCAGCAGCCCTTGGACTAGCCGACAATTTAACACCGGGGAGCTGTTTTTT. Amino acids: CASSPWTSRQFNTGELFF. Looking up the rest from reference TRBV7-9 and TRBJ2-2 gives the full variable domain: DTGVSQNPRHKITKRGQNVTFRCDPISEHNRLYWYRQTLGQGPEFLTYFQNEAQLEKSRLLSDRFSAERPKGSFSTLEIQRTEQGDSAMYLCASSPWTSRQFNTGELFFGEGSRLTVL.